The clone carrying this T cell receptor beta chain was detected ten times or more. Its matching antigen is unknown. This entry is derived from a study of blood T cells in healthy people across ages. Findings of the study overall: Naive T cell percentage and TCR beta diversity correlated strongly.

The CDR3 is made up of 15 amino acids. Looked up from germline, CDR1 is SGHAT and CDR2 is FQDESV (reference sequence). Trimming took off 0 bases at V and 3 bases at J, with 12 bases between the two ends. Sample-barcoded 5' priming and a J-beta primer mix drove a second PCR of about 7 to 12 cycles. TCRdb re-called the 5' RACE reads with MiXCR, one entry per CDR3 protein. Of under 850,000 distinct CDR3 sequences listed, approximately 35% were seen once; the top ten hold roughly 13%. The receptor was isolated from a man younger than 35 in good health. The chain is built from TRBV11-1 and TRBJ2-7; a weak D match, TRBD2 (5 bases). The specimen sequenced was blood. In nucleotides, the CDR3 is TGTGCCAGCAGCTTAGCAAGGCCCCGGGGCTACGAGCAGTACTTC. Translated: CASSLARPRGYEQYF.